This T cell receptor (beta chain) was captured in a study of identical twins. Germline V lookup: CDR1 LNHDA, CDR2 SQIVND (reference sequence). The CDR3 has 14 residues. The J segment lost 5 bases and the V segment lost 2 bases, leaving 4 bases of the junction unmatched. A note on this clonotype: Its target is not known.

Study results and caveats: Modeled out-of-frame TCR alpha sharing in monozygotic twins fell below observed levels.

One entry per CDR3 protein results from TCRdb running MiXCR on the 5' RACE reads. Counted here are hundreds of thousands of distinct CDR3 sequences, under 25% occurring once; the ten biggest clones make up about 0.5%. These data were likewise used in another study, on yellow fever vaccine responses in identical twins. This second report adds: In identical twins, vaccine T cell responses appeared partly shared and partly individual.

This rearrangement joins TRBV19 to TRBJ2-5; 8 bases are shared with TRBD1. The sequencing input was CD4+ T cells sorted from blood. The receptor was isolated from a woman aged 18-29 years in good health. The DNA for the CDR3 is TGTGCCAGTAGTATACAGGGGGCGTCTGAGACCCAGTACTTC. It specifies CASSIQGASETQYF.